This T cell receptor (beta chain) was found in a study of human T cells and chemical hapten exposure. Stated time point: patch test 3, about 24 weeks after DPC sensitization. Treatment noted: therapeutic diphenylcyclopropenone sensitization with weekly scalp DPC. This clonotype was recorded a few times. CDR3 size: 14 residues. The germline CDR1 and CDR2 sequences are DFQATT and SNEGSKA (reference sequence). V lost 3 bases to trimming and J lost 0 bases, with 9 bases between them. TCRdb redid the calling of the RACE reads with MiXCR, one entry per CDR3 protein. The sample contains 55,000 to 80,000 distinct CDR3 sequences, roughly 11% of which appear only once.

The source material was whole blood, sampled in connection with sensitization to the hapten diphenylcyclopropenone (DPC). This chain joins TRBV20-1 and TRBJ1-3; maybe TRBD1 (6 bases). This TCR came from a woman in her 30s with alopecia areata. Some clones in this sample may be carry-over from other donors' samples. For the CDR3, the DNA is TGCAGTGCTAGGTTGGACAGCTCTGGAAACACCATATATTTT. It translates to CSARLDSSGNTIYF.